The 11 T cell receptor beta chains below come from one sample, sequenced in a study of blood T cell repertoires in COVID-19. Sequenced by immunoSEQ multiplex PCR; TCRdb stores in-frame clones only, minus some. There are approximately 70,000 clones in the sample; about nine tenths occur only once, and under 6.5% lies in the top ten. The sample consisted of peripheral blood. Source of these receptors: a woman under 30 with acute or convalescent COVID-19.

This chain links TRBV11-2 with TRBJ1-2, with D possibly being TRBD1 (5 bases). Germline V CDR1 and CDR2: SGHAT, FQNNGV. V was pared by 1 base and J by 6 bases, with 15 bases between. CDR3 length: 15 residues. The CDR3 DNA reads as TGTGCCAGCAGCTTAGGGTCGTTCAGGGAACATGGCTACACCTTC. Its translation is CASSLGSFREHGYTF.

The genes are TRBV11-3 and TRBJ2-3; 11 nucleotides match TRBD2. Looked up from germline, CDR1 is SGHNT and CDR2 is YENEEA. V dropped 0 bases and J dropped 3; count of bases not matched to a gene: 2. The CDR3 loop spans 16 amino acids. CDR3 sequence reads: CASSLDSSGGTDTQYF. DNA of the CDR3: TGTGCCAGCAGCTTAGATTCTAGCGGGGGGACAGATACGCAGTATTTT.

The rearrangement joins TRBV3-1 (or the pseudogene TRBV3-2) to TRBJ2-1, with D maybe TRBD1 (6 bases). The V gene lost 4 bases and the J gene lost 9 bases, with 13 bases spanning the gap. Germline V CDR1 and CDR2: LGHDT, YNNKEL (reference sequence). This CDR3 contains 13 residues. CDR3 nucleotides: TGTGCCAGCAGCCCACCGACAGGACGTGAGCAGTTCTTC. It yields the protein CASSPPTGREQFF.

The chain combines TRBV5-1 with TRBJ2-1, with 9 positions matching TRBD2. Looked up from germline, CDR1 is SGHRS and CDR2 is YFSETQ. The CDR3 length is 15 residues. The V segment lost 4 bases and the J segment 7 bases; nucleotides outside the gene matches: 9. CDR3 DNA: TGCGCCAGCAGCAACGTGGGACTAGCCGATAATGAGCAGTTCTTC. Protein sequence: CASSNVGLADNEQFF.

The V gene is TRBV7-9, the J gene TRBJ1-3; D unresolved. The germline V and J ends were trimmed by 5 bases and 1 base, with 15 bases remaining between them. Germline values: CDR1 SEHNR, CDR2 FQNEAQ (reference sequence). The CDR3 length is 16 residues. The CDR3 sequence: CASSQRRAGSGNTIYF. The CDR3 bases are TGTGCCAGCAGCCAACGTCGCGCGGGTTCTGGAAACACCATATATTTT.

The V call is TRBV28, the J call TRBJ1-4; 9 nucleotides match TRBD1. Germline V gives CDR1 MDHEN, CDR2 SYDVKM. This CDR3 is built from 14 residues. Trimming took 4 bases from V and 9 from J; bases not matched to a gene: 6. CDR3 region: CASSSGQGPKKLFF. As DNA, the CDR3 is TGTGCCAGCAGTTCGGGACAGGGACCAAAAAAACTGTTTTTT.

This chain connects TRBV5-1 to TRBJ1-1; a possible D gene is TRBD1 (5 bases). Trimming left V 0 bases short and J 5 bases short, with 14 bases between. The CDR3 runs 15 residues. The germline V gene encodes CDR1 SGHRS and CDR2 YFSETQ. The CDR3, as DNA: TGCGCCAGCAGCTTGGAGGTACCAGGGCGAACTGAAGCTTTCTTT. This sequence encodes CASSLEVPGRTEAFF.

The V and J genes are TRBV7-9 and TRBJ1-3; D is possibly TRBD1 (6 bases). The CDR3 spans 16 residues. V was shortened by 0 bases and J by 2 bases, with 11 bases between the two germline ends. CDR1 and CDR2 from the germline V gene are SEHNR and FQNEAQ (reference sequence). The CDR3 reads CASSLALGATGNTIYF. The CDR3 nucleotides are TGTGCCAGCAGCTTAGCGCTGGGGGCAACTGGAAACACCATATATTTT.

The chain uses TRBV6-2 or TRBV6-3 and TRBJ2-6, with 9 nucleotides matching TRBD2. This CDR3 comprises 18 residues. Per germline, CDR1 MNHEY and CDR2 SVGEGT. Germline trimming cut 4 bases from V and 3 bases from J; bases unmatched to any gene: 10. CDR3 nucleotide sequence: TGTGCCAGCAGTTCTGCCCTTAGCGGGAGTGGTGGGGCCAACGTCCTGACTTTC. It specifies CASSSALSGSGGANVLTF.

The chain carries TRBV3-1 (or the pseudogene TRBV3-2) and TRBJ1-3; D not resolved. CDR3 length: 16 amino acids. With 2 bases removed from V and 4 bases from J, the gap between germline ends came to 15 bases. Germline V lookup: CDR1 LGHDT, CDR2 YNNKEL (reference sequence). The CDR3 loop reads CASSQFEGPGGNTIYF. CDR3 in DNA: TGTGCCAGCAGCCAATTCGAGGGCCCGGGAGGAAACACCATATATTTT.

Of note for this clone: The identical CDR3 is also encoded by other nucleotide sequences in the sample. The chain recombines TRBV29-1 with TRBJ1-4; D is perhaps TRBD1 (6 bases). CDR1 and CDR2 from the germline V gene are SQVTM and ANQGSEA. This CDR3 has 12 residues. The V end lost 4 bases, the J end lost 4 bases, and 7 bases lay between the germline ends. DNA of the CDR3: TGCAGCGTTGGGACAGTTAATGAAAAACTGTTTTTT. Its protein product is CSVGTVNEKLFF.